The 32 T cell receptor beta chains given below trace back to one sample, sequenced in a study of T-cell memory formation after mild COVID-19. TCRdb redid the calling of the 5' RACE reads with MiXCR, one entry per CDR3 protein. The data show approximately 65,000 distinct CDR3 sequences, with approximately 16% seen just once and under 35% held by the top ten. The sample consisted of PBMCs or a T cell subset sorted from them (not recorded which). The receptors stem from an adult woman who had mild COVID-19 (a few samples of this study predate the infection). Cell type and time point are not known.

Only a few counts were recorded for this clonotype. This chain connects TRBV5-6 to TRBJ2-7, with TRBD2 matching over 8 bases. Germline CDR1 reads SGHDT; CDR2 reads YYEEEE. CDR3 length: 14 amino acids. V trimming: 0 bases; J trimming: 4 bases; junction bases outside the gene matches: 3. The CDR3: CASSLEGLEYEQYF. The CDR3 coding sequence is TGTGCCAGCAGCTTGGAGGGACTAGAGTACGAGCAGTACTTC.

This chain's CDR3 is CAINPTGRPGNTIYF. DNA for the CDR3: TGTGCCATCAATCCGACAGGGAGGCCTGGAAACACCATATATTTT. The chain employs TRBV12-3 or TRBV12-4 and TRBJ1-3; 7 positions match TRBD1. Trimming at V came to 10 bases and at J to 2 bases, leaving 11 bases not matched to a gene. This CDR3 spans 15 amino acids.

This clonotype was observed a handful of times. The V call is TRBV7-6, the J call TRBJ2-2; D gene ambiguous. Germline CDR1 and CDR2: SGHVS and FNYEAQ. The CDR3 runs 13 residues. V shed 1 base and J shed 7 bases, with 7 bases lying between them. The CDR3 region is CASSLEGGGELFF. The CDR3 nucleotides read TGTGCCAGCAGCTTAGAGGGCGGCGGGGAGCTGTTTTTT.

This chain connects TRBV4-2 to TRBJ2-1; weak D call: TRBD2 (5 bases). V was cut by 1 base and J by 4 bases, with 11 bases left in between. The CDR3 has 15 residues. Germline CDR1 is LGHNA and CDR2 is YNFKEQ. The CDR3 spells CASSQGTLPYNEQFF. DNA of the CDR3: TGTGCCAGCAGCCAAGGGACTCTACCTTACAATGAGCAGTTCTTC.

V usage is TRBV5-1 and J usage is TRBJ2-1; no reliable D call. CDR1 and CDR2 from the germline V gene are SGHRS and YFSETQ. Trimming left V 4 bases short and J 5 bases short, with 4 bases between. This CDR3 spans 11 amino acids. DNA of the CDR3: TGCGCCAGCAGCCCTAACAATGAGCAGTTCTTC. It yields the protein CASSPNNEQFF.

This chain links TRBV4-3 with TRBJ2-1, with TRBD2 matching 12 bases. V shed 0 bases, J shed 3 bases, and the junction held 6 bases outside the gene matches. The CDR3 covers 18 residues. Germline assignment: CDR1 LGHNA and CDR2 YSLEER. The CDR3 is CASSQDSASGRGYNEQFF. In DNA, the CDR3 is TGCGCCAGCAGCCAAGATTCTGCTAGCGGGAGGGGCTACAATGAGCAGTTCTTC.

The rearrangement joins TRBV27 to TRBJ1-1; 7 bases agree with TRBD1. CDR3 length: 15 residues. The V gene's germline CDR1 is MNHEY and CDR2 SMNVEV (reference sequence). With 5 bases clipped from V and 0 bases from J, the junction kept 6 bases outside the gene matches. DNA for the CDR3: TGTGCCAGCAGTCCGCAGACAGGGTTGAACACTGAAGCTTTCTTT. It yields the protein CASSPQTGLNTEAFF.

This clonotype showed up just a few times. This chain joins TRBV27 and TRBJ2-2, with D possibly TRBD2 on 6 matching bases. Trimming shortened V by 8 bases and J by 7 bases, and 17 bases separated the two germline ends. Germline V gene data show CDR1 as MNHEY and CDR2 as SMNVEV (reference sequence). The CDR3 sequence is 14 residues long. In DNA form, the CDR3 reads TGTGCCAGCCGCGAGGCGGGAAGCGGCGGGGAGCTGTTTTTT. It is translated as CASREAGSGGELFF.

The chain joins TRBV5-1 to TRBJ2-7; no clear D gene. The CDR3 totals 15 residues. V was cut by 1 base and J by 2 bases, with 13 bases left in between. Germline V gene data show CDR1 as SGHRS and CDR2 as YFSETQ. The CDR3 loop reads CASSLIGDIPYEQYF. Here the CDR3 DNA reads TGCGCCAGCAGCTTGATTGGAGACATCCCCTACGAGCAGTACTTC.

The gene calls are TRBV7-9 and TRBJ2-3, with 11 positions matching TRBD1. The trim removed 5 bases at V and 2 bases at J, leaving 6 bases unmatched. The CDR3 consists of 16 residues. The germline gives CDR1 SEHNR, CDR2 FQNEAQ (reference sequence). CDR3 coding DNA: TGTGCCAGCAGCGACCGGGACAGGGGGTTCACAGATACGCAGTATTTT. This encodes CASSDRDRGFTDTQYF.

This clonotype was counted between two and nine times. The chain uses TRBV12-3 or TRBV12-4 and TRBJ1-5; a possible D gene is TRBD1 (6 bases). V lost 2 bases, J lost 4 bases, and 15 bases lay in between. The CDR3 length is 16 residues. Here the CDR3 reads CASSLSGAGSNQPQHF. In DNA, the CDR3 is TGTGCCAGCAGTTTATCGGGGGCTGGTAGTAATCAGCCCCAGCATTTT.

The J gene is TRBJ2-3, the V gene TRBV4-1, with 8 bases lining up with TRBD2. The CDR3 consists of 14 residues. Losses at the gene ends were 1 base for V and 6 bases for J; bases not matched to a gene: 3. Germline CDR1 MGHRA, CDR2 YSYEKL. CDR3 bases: TGCGCCAGCAGCCAAGGCGGGGGGTGGGATACGCAGTATTTT. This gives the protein CASSQGGGWDTQYF.

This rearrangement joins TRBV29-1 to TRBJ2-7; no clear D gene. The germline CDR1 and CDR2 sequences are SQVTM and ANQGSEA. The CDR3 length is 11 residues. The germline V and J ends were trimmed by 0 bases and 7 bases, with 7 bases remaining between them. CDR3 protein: CSVEDGREQYF. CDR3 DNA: TGCAGCGTTGAAGACGGAAGGGAGCAGTACTTC.

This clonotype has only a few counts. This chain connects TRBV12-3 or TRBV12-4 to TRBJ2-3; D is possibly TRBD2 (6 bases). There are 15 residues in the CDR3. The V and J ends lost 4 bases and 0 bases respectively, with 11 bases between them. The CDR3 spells CASSSLAESTDTQYF. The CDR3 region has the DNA TGTGCCAGCAGTTCCTTAGCGGAGAGCACAGATACGCAGTATTTT.

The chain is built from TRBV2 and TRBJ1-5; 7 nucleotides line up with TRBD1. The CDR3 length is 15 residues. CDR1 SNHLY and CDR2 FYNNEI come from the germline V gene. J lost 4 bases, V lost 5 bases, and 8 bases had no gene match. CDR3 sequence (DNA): TGTGCCAGCAGTCCCCTGTCAGGGGGAAATCAGCCCCAGCATTTT. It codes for CASSPLSGGNQPQHF.

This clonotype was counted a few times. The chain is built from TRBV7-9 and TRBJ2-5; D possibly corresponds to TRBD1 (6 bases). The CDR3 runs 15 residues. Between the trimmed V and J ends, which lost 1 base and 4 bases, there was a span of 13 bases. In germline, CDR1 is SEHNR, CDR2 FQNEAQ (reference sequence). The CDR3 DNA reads TGTGCCAGCAGCTTAGTAGGGGGAGTGGGAGAGACCCAGTACTTC. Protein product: CASSLVGGVGETQYF.

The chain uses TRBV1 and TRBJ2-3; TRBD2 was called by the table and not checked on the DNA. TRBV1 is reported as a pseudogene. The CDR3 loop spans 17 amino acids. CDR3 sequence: CTSSQDDSLDSTDTQYF. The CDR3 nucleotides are TGCACCAGCAGCCAAGACGACTCCCTAGATTCCACAGATACGCAGTATTTT.

The CDR3 bases are TGTGCCAGCAGTTTCAGTCCTACGACCTACGAGCAGTACTTC. Translation gives CASSFSPTTYEQYF. The chain joins TRBV27 to TRBJ2-7; no clear D gene. The CDR3 has 14 amino acids. The V gene lost 3 bases and the J gene lost 2 bases, with 11 bases spanning the gap. Germline V gene sequence: CDR1 MNHEY, CDR2 SMNVEV (reference sequence).

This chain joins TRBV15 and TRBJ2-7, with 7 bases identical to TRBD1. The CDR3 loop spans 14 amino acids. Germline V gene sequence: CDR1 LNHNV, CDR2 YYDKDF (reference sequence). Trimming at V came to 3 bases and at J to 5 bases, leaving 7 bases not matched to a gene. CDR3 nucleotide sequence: TGTGCCACCAGCAGCACCGGGACAGTTGACGAGCAGTACTTC. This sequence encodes CATSSTGTVDEQYF.

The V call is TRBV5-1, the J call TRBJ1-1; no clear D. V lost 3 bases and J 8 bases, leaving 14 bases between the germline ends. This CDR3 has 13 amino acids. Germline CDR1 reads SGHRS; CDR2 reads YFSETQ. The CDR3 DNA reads TGCGCCAGCAGCTCCTCCGACGATCCCGAAGCTTTCTTT. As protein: CASSSSDDPEAFF.

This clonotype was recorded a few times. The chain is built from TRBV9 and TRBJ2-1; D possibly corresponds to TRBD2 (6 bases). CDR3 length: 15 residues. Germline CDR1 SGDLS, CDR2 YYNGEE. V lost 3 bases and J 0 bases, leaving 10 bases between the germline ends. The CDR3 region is CASSGYGSSYNEQFF. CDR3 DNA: TGTGCCAGCAGCGGGTACGGGAGCTCCTACAATGAGCAGTTCTTC.

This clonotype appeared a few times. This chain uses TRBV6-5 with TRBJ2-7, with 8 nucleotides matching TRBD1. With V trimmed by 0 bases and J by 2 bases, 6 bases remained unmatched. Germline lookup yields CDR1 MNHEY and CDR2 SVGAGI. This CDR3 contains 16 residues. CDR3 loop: CASSYSAGTGAYEQYF. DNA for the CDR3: TGTGCCAGCAGTTACTCTGCTGGGACAGGCGCCTACGAGCAGTACTTC.

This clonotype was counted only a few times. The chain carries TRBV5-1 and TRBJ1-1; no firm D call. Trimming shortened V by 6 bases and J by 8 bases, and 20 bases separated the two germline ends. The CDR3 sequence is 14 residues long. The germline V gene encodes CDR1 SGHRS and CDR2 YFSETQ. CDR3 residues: CASKPVPGFREAFF. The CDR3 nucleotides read TGCGCCAGCAAGCCAGTGCCGGGATTCAGAGAAGCTTTCTTT.

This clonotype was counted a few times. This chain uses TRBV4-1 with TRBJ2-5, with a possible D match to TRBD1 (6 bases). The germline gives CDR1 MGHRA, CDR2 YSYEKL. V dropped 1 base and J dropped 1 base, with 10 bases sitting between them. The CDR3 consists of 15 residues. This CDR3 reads CASSQGVDSQETQYF. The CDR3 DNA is TGCGCCAGCAGCCAAGGTGTGGACAGCCAAGAGACCCAGTACTTC.

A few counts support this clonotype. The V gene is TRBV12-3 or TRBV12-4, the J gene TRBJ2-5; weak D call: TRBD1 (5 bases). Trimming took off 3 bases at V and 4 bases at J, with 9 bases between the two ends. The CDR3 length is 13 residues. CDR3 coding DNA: TGTGCCAGCAGTTTTCAGGGCGGAGAGACCCAGTACTTC. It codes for CASSFQGGETQYF.

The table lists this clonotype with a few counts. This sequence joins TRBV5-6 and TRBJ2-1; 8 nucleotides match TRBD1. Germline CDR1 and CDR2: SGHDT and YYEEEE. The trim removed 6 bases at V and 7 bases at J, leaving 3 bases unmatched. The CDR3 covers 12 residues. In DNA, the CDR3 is TGTGCCAGCACCACAGGGGGAAATGAGCAGTTCTTC. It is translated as CASTTGGNEQFF.

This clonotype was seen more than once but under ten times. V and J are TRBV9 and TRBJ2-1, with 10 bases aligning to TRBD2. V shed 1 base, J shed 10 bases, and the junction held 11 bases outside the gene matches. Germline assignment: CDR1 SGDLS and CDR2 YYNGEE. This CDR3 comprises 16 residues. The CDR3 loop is CASSVQTSGAYWEQFF. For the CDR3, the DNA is TGTGCCAGCAGCGTACAAACTAGCGGGGCTTATTGGGAGCAGTTCTTC.

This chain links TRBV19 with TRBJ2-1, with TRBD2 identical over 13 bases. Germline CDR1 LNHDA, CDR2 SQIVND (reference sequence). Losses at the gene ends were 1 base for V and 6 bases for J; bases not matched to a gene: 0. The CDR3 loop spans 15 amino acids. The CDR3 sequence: CASSIGLAGGNEQFF. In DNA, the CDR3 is TGTGCCAGTAGTATAGGACTAGCGGGAGGCAATGAGCAGTTCTTC.

CDR3 sequence: CASSLEWRGSGNTIYF. The DNA for the CDR3 is TGTGCCAGCAGCTTGGAATGGAGGGGCTCTGGAAACACCATATATTTT. The genes are TRBV5-6 and TRBJ1-3; weak D call: TRBD1 (5 bases). The CDR3 is 16 amino acids. The V gene's germline CDR1 is SGHDT and CDR2 YYEEEE. V lost 0 bases to trimming and J lost 0 bases, with 10 bases between them.

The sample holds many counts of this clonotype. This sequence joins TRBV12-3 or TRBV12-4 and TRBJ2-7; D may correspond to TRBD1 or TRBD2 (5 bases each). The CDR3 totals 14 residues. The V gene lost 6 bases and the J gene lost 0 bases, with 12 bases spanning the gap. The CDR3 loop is CASSPGTASYEQYF. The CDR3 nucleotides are TGTGCCAGCAGCCCCGGGACCGCCTCCTACGAGCAGTACTTC.

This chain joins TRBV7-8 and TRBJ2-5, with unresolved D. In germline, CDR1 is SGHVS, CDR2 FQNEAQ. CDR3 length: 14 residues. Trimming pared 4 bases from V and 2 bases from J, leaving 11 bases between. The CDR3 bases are TGTGCCAGCAGCTGGACGGACGGACAAGAGACCCAGTACTTC. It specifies CASSWTDGQETQYF.

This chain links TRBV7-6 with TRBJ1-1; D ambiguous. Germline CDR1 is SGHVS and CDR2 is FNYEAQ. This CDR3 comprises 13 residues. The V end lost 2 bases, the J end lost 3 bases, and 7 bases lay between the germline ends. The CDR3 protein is CASSLKLDTEAFF. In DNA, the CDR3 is TGTGCCAGCAGCTTAAAGCTGGACACTGAAGCTTTCTTT.